In this sample, the clone carrying this T cell receptor (beta chain) turned up a few times. What it recognizes is unknown. Each sorted population was over 98% pure. Investigators reverse transcribed all isolated RNA, so they sequenced expressed TCRB transcripts. Only in-frame clones appear in the TCRdb table, and some are missing; sequencing was by immunoSEQ multiplex PCR. The table shows hundreds of thousands of clones, with about 12% occurring only once. This sample is part of a study of beta chain features in type 1 diabetes. Study outcomes and limitations: HLA effects on TCRB rearrangement stayed unresolved here.

CDR3 size: 14 residues. J lost 1 base, V lost 7 bases, and 5 bases had no gene match. Germline loops: CDR1 LNHDA, CDR2 SQIVND (reference sequence). What was sequenced was naive CD4+ T cells from blood. The gene calls are TRBV19 and TRBJ2-7, with 9 bases fitting TRBD1. The clonotype comes from a man between 18 and 35 years old in good health. The CDR3 loop reads CASKEGTGSYEQYF. In DNA form, the CDR3 reads TGTGCCAGTAAGGAGGGGACAGGGTCCTACGAGCAGTACTTC. Using reference TRBV19 and TRBJ2-7 for the parts outside the CDR3, the full variable domain is DGGITQSPKYLFRKEGQNVTLSCEQNLNHDAMYWYRQDPGQGLRLIYYSQIVNDFQKGDIAEGYSVSREKKESFPLTVTSAQKNPTAFYLCASKEGTGSYEQYFGPGTRLTVT.